The text below deals with one T cell receptor (beta chain). What this receptor recognizes is not known. Base quality data are lacking; no much larger clone is found one base away. The library relied on multiplex PCR. Reads for this sample came from an Illumina HiSeq 4000. iRepertoire HTBI primers and Arm-PCR amplification of CDR3 regions were used to construct TCR beta libraries. Gel purification was performed on PCR products prior to sequencing. On the authors' methods: Gene usage analysis of CDR3 amino acid clonotypes used the 55 to 80 TRBV and 14 TRBJ segments found across samples. COPE and FqMerger were used to merge filtered high-quality paired reads into contigs. BLAST was used to align contigs to IMGT TRBV, TRBD and TRBJ reference genes, with CDR3 defined following IMGT. Highly expanded clones were defined as clonotypes with a frequency above 0.1%. Shannon entropy was used to measure repertoire diversity, and the Gini coefficient was used to measure V-J evenness. A clonotype found in more than one individual was treated as public. TCRdb took the public reads, trimmed them with fastp at Q25, ran MiXCR for clone calling and kept in-frame beta chains. Rows are unified per CDR3 protein, each entry keeping the most common DNA and genes. TCRdb's processing, not the authors', yielded these V and J calls. The table for this sample lists hundreds of thousands of distinct CDR3 sequences; 15% to 20% of them were counted only once. Around 25% of the sample rests with the top ten.

The sample comes from a study of regulatory T cells in long-lasting Graves disease (dated by TCRdb to the early 2020s). General notes on the study: In the newly diagnosed Graves' disease group, patients had been taking antithyroid drugs for less than 3 months. The study was conducted in China and was registered as a clinical trial. Patients with persistent Graves' disease were compared with patients with newly diagnosed Graves' disease using TCR sequencing and RNA sequencing of peripheral blood. TCR sequencing covered 13 persistent and 20 or so newly diagnosed Graves' disease patients, some 33 samples in total. Summary of the overall study and its limitations: Sequencing and analysis were restricted to the TCR beta chain. The small sample size was acknowledged by the authors as a limitation that may reduce accuracy. Lower TCR Shannon entropy and fewer highly expanded clones were observed in persistent Graves' disease patients than in newly diagnosed patients, which suggested clonal expansion. Because the primary lesion, thyroid tissue, could not be accessed, the study looked at peripheral blood alone. More public clonotypes were shared among persistent patients (about 2,800) than among newly diagnosed patients (roughly 960).

In the paper's terms, the time point label means: newly diagnosed GD, antithyroid drugs for less than 3 months. For both TCR sequencing and RNA sequencing, RNA was extracted from PBMCs using TRIzol. The diagnosis of Graves' disease followed American Thyroid Association guidelines. Patients for the study were recruited at an endocrinology department in Xi'an, China. Each patient gave around 9.2 milliliters of peripheral blood, collected in an EDTA anticoagulant tube. Ficoll Paque Plus density gradient separation was used to isolate PBMCs, and no further T cell sorting was performed. An Agilent 2100 Bioanalyzer and agarose gel were used to check RNA quality, and a NanoDrop 2000 was used to measure RNA concentration. The sample also formed part of further work on T cells in Graves' hyperthyroidism and ophthalmopathy. From that second study: Stable Graves' hyperthyroidism was defined as the absence of progression to ophthalmopathy over 18 months of follow-up. Hyperthyroidism patients were aged 18 to 65 years and newly diagnosed, with disease duration of less than 2 months. The study excluded patients with uncontrolled infections, other autoimmune diseases, pregnancy or lactation. Clinical symptoms, serum thyroxine and TRAb, thyroid ultrasound, and orbital computed tomography formed the basis for the diagnoses. A first-round RT-PCR of the TCR CDR3 used the HTBI primer set with the Qiagen OneStep RT-PCR kit. Most expanded thyroid clonotypes (frequency above 0.001) were also detected in blood, suggesting blood repertoires may reflect thyroid immune responses. A model built on a 13 V-J signature distinguished ophthalmopathy from stable hyperthyroidism, reaching around 90% sensitivity and about 81% specificity in cross-validation and 80%/75% in testing. In validation, the model predicted progression to ophthalmopathy a median of 6.5 months before onset, with 65% to 71% sensitivity and 72.22% specificity. A discovery cohort of about a hundred patients, 43 with Graves' ophthalmopathy and 57 with stable Graves' hyperthyroidism, was used to find distinguishing TCR V-J signatures. Whether ophthalmopathy could be predicted prospectively was tested in an independent validation cohort made up of about 20 hyperthyroidism patients plus 17 patients who later progressed to ophthalmopathy. The 75 to 100 discovery patients were divided at random into training and test sets in a 7:3 ratio. In addition, the study compared T-cell repertoires in thyroid tissue and in blood from 6 or 7 Graves' hyperthyroidism patients. Once sampling was done, hyperthyroidism patients were given methimazole at a starting dose of 30 mg daily, whereas ophthalmopathy patients were given high-dose intravenous methylprednisolone. A second multiplex PCR round built the libraries, followed by size selection and purification. Paired-end sequencing of the libraries was performed with 100 bp reads on an Illumina HiSeq2000. Raw data were processed with SOAPnuke, discarding reads with adapters, uncalled bases, mean Phred below 15, or no exact constant-primer or identifier match. COPE v1.2.5 was used to merge the high-quality paired reads, and each unique nucleotide sequence was defined as a clonotype. Clonotypes were aligned to IMGT TRBV, TRBD and TRBJ reference segments using MiTCR v1.1. The analysis included only V-J combinations with a frequency above 0.0001, which together covered about 99% of the repertoires. The TCS score was defined as F50 (clonal expansion) divided by E x V (chaos), with BLOSUM62-based TCRdist calculated between CDR3 peptides within each V-J. Welch's t-statistics and random forest reduced 450 to 600 V-J features to about 12, which were used in a naive Bayes classifier (R e1071). No statistical method was used to fix the sample size in advance, and group allocation was not hidden from the investigators. The paper reports TCR Vbeta CDR3 sequencing of approximately 130 peripheral blood samples: fewer than 50 ophthalmopathy, under 80 hyperthyroidism and around 17 progressor patients.

The receptor's source is a woman aged 35 to 59 with Graves disease. Donor details come from another sample of the same person, matched by shared clones. The sequenced sample was peripheral blood mononuclear cells (PBMCs), obtained at new diagnosis, from a patient treated with antithyroid drugs.

This receptor carries the CDR3 CASSLTSTGTQPQHF. DNA sequence: TGTGCCAGCAGCTTGACCTCGACAGGGACTCAGCCCCAGCATTTT. The sequence joins TRBV5-6 to TRBJ1-5, with 7 bases matching TRBD1. The V end gives up 1 base and the J end 6 bases, leaving 7 bases in the junction not matched to a gene. CDR3 length: 15 amino acids, cysteine to phenylalanine. Here the CDR3 DNA is all that survives: 45 bases in frame from base 1. Based on the germline V gene, the CDR1 and CDR2 sequences are SGHDT and YYEEEE.